This T cell receptor beta chain is from a study of T cells expressing NK-cell markers (dated by TCRdb to about 2020). Study-wide context: Roughly 8 donors provided sorted CD3+CD56+NKG2C+, CD3+CD56+NKG2C- and CD3+CD56-NKG2C+ T-cell subsets, whose TCR beta-chain repertoires were profiled. Among the eight sequenced donors, seven were HCMV-seropositive and one was HCMV-seronegative. All eight donors whose samples were sequenced were randomly selected healthy volunteers, three of them men and five women. Sequencing of the libraries produced 2 x 150 bp reads on Illumina HiSeq 2000/2500, MiSeq or NextSeq.

Concerning this clonotype itself: Its antigen remains undetermined.

General study outcomes and caveats: In several donors, the dominant CD3+CD56+NKG2C+ clonotypes were found to rank among the top 10 CD8+ clonotypes and to make up 1.0-7.0% of CD8+ T cells. Those dominant clonotypes were again the most abundant among CD3+CD56-NKG2C+ cells in a handful of donors, at about 28.3-65%. Whether the expanded NKG2C-expressing T cell clones were specific for HCMV antigens remained unclear.

HCMV-specific IgG was detected in serum with a commercial ELISA kit to determine HCMV serostatus. Ficoll density gradient centrifugation was used to isolate peripheral blood mononuclear cells from blood. The instrument given in TCRdb is Illumina HiSeq 2000. TCR beta cDNA libraries were prepared using 5'RACE template switching, which introduced a universal primer site and unique molecular identifiers. Priming for cDNA synthesis came from the TCR beta constant segment, and two successive PCR amplification steps followed. As for how the authors treated the data: MIGEC handled demultiplexing of the reads and grouping by UMI, while MiTCR was used to assemble and quantify clonotypes. To exclude erroneous sequences, any TCR cDNA sequence not supported by at least two reads was discarded. Downstream repertoire analysis used the tcR package, and clonotypes were matched across fractions by CDR3 nucleotide sequence plus V segment. VDJmatch was used to annotate antigen specificity against VDJdb, with one amino acid substitution in CDR3 allowed. Through TCRdb reprocessing, the reads give one entry per CDR3 protein sequence; DNA is omitted. The V and J calls come from TCRdb's annotation, not from the publication. This sample's table carries 350,000 to 500,000 distinct CDR3 sequences. The top ten constitute roughly 7.2% of the sample.

CDR1 and CDR2, per the germline V gene (reference sequence), are DFQATT and SNEGSKA. The CDR3 measures 15 amino acids from cysteine to phenylalanine. No DNA has been recorded. The sequence is built from TRBV20-1 and TRBJ2-2; TCRdb calls TRBD1, which cannot be checked without DNA. The receptor's source is a woman aged 18 to 75 in good health. Specimen: blood T cells: a sorted CD56 or NKG2C T cell subset, CD4+ or CD8+ T cells, or bulk PBMC T cells (not recorded which). The encoded CDR3 is CSARDGARNTGELFF.